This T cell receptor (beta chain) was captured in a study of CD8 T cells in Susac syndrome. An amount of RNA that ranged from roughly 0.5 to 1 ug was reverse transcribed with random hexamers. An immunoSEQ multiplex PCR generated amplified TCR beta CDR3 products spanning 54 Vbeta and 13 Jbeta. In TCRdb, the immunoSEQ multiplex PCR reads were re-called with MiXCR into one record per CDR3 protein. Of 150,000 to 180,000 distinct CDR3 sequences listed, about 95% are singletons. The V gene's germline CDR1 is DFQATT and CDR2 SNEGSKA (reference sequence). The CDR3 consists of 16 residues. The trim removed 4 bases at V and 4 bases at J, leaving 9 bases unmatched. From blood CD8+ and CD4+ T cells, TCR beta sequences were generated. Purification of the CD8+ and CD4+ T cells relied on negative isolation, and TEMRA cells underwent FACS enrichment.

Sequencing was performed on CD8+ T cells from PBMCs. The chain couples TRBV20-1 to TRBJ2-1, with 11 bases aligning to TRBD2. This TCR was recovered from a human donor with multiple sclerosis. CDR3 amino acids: CSATLPTSGGYNEQFF. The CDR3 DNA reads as TGCAGTGCTACCTTACCAACTAGCGGGGGATACAATGAGCAGTTCTTC.